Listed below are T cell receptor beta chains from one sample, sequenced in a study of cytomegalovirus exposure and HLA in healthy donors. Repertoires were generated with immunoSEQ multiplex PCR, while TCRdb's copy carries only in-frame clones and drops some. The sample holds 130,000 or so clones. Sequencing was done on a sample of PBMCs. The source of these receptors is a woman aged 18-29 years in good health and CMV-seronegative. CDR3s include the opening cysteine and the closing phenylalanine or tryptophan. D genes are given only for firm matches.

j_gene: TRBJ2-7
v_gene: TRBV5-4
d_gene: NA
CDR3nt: TGTGCCAGCAGCTTCCCGGGATCCCCCTACGAGCAGTACTTC
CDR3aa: CASSFPGSPYEQYF

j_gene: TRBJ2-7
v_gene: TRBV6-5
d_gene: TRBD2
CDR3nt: TGTGCCAGCAGTTACGGAGCGGGAACCTACGAGCAGTACTTC
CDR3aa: CASSYGAGTYEQYF

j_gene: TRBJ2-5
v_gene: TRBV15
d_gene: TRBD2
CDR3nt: TGTGCCACCAGCAGAGATGCGACTAGCGGAAAAGAGACCCAGTACTTC
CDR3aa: CATSRDATSGKETQYF

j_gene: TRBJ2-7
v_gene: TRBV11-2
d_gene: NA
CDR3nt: TGTGCCAGCAGCTTAGTGCGAGCGCCCTACGAGCAGTACTTC
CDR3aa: CASSLVRAPYEQYF

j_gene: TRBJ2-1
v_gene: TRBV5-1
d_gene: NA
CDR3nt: TGCGCCAGCAGCTTGCATCCGGGAACGGGATACAATGAGCAGTTCTTC
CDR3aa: CASSLHPGTGYNEQFF

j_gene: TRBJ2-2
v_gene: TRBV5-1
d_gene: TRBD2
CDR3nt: TGCGCCAGCAATCTAGCGGTAAACACCGGGGAGCTGTTTTTT
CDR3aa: CASNLAVNTGELFF

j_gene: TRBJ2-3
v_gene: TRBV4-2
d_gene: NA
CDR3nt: TGTGCCAGCAGCCAAGAGGAGCGGATCACAGATACGCAGTATTTT
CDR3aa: CASSQEERITDTQYF

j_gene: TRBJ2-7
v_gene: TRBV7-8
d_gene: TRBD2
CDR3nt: TGTGCCAGCAGCCGAACGCCCATTAGCGGGTCCAGCTCCTACGAGCAGTACTTC
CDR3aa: CASSRTPISGSSSYEQYF

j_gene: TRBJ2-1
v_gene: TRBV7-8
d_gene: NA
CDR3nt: TGTGCCAGCAGCTTAGTAGGGGGTGGGCGTCGTGAGCAGTTCTTC
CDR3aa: CASSLVGGGRREQFF

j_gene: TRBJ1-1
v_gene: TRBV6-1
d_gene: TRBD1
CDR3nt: TGTGCCAGCATCGGGACAGTTAACACTGAAGCTTTCTTT
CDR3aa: CASIGTVNTEAFF